These 25 T cell receptor beta chains were all obtained from the same sample, sequenced in a study of T cell repertoires in cytomegalovirus infection. From the reads, TCRdb called clonotypes with MiXCR, one entry per CDR3 protein. The sample yields approximately 500,000 distinct CDR3 sequences, more than 15% seen once. Sample: CD8+ T cells from PBMCs. The source is a human donor in good health (CMV status not recorded). Some clones in this sample may be carry-over from other donors' samples.

In this sample, this clonotype turned up many times. V usage is TRBV12-3 or TRBV12-4 and J usage is TRBJ2-2; 10 bases are a match to TRBD2. The J segment lost 6 bases and the V segment lost 4 bases, leaving 11 bases of the junction unmatched. This CDR3 contains 17 residues. The CDR3 reads CASSSNPGAGGPGELFF. The DNA for the CDR3 is TGTGCCAGCAGTTCCAACCCGGGAGCGGGGGGGCCCGGGGAGCTGTTTTTT.

With respect to this clonotype: Sequence at one end of the junction differs from germline and may be a read error. The rearrangement joins TRBV6-1 to TRBJ2-5; D ambiguous. CDR1 MNHNS and CDR2 SASEGT come from the germline V gene. The CDR3 sequence is 11 residues long. CDR3 amino acids: CATLGSGSQCF. The CDR3 DNA is TGTGCCACCTTGGGGTCGGGTTCCCAGTGCTTC.

The sample holds many counts of this clonotype. The chain carries TRBV28 and TRBJ1-1; 8 nucleotides agree with TRBD1. Trimming at V came to 8 bases and at J to 5 bases, leaving 13 bases not matched to a gene. This CDR3 contains 15 residues. Germline V gives CDR1 MDHEN, CDR2 SYDVKM. The CDR3 loop reads CASLGRDRSYTEAFF. CDR3 in DNA: TGTGCCAGCTTAGGACGGGACAGGAGTTATACTGAAGCTTTCTTT. Combining the CDR3 with reference TRBV28 and TRBJ1-1 gives the whole variable domain DVKVTQSSRYLVKRTGEKVFLECVQDMDHENMFWYRQDPGLGLRLIYFSYDVKMKEKGDIPEGYSVSREKKERFSLILESASTNQTSMYLCASLGRDRSYTEAFFGQGTRLTVV.

This clonotype has ten or more counts. The chain combines TRBV7-3 with TRBJ2-7; 12 bases fit TRBD2. This CDR3 is 15 amino acids long. Germline CDR1 and CDR2: SGHTA and FQGTGA. Trimming at V came to 5 bases and at J to 5 bases, leaving 7 bases not matched to a gene. Here the CDR3 DNA reads TGTGCCAGCAGCGAACGACTAGCGGGGGCCCACGAGCAGTACTTC. This codes for CASSERLAGAHEQYF.

This clonotype was picked up a small number of times. The CDR3 loop is CASSQDFGSPAFF. The DNA of the CDR3 is TGTGCCAGCAGCCAAGATTTCGGATCGCCGGCTTTCTTT. The rearrangement joins TRBV4-2 to TRBJ1-1; no clear D. This CDR3 is built from 13 residues. V gave up 0 bases and J gave up 11 bases, with 13 bases separating them. The germline V gene has CDR1 LGHNA and CDR2 YNFKEQ.

This clonotype was seen just once. At one end, the junction sequence differs from germline, possibly due to a read error. V and J are TRBV7-4 and TRBJ2-7, with D perhaps TRBD1 (6 bases). Per germline, CDR1 SGHVT and CDR2 SQSDAQ. This CDR3 is 14 amino acids long. CDR3 nucleotides: TGTGCAAGCAGCTTCCGGGACAACACCTACGAGAAGTACTTC. Translated, it gives CASSFRDNTYEKYF.

In its sample, this clonotype was seen a few times. The chain joins TRBV20-1 to TRBJ1-2; 7 nucleotides line up with TRBD1. The ends lost 3 bases at V and 9 bases at J; junction bases unmatched: 4. This CDR3 region has 11 residues. The germline V gene encodes CDR1 DFQATT and CDR2 SNEGSKA (reference sequence). CDR3 residues: CSARGTDRYTF. Written as DNA, the CDR3 is TGCAGTGCTAGGGGGACAGACCGCTACACCTTC.

This clonotype was seen ten or more times. This sequence joins TRBV6-5 and TRBJ2-1, with 7 bases that match TRBD2. This CDR3 region has 16 residues. Germline assignment: CDR1 MNHEY and CDR2 SVGAGI. J gave up 5 bases and V 2 bases, and 9 bases lay outside the gene matches. CDR3 nucleotides: TGTGCCAGCAGTTACAGCGCGGGAGAAATGCACAATGAGCAGTTCTTC. This codes for CASSYSAGEMHNEQFF.

This clonotype was recorded a few times. The J gene is TRBJ2-5, the V gene TRBV7-2, with 7 bases fitting TRBD2. V lost 1 base and J lost 5; bases outside the gene matches: 16. Germline CDR1 reads SGHTA; CDR2 reads FQGNSA. The CDR3 length is 18 residues. The CDR3 DNA reads TGTGCCAGCAGCTTAGGTCTACGGTTAGCGGGTGAGGGGGAGACCCAGTACTTC. This gives the protein CASSLGLRLAGEGETQYF.

This clonotype was recorded at least ten times. This chain connects TRBV6-5 to TRBJ1-2, with D hard to call. Trimming took off 2 bases at V and 3 bases at J, with 7 bases between the two ends. The CDR3 contains 13 residues. Germline assignment: CDR1 MNHEY and CDR2 SVGAGI. The CDR3 bases are TGTGCCAGCAGTTACGGGGAGTACTATGGCTACACCTTC. Protein sequence: CASSYGEYYGYTF.

This sequence joins TRBV4-2 and TRBJ2-7, with D perhaps TRBD1 (6 bases). V was trimmed by 2 bases and J by 2 bases, leaving 10 bases between them. The CDR3 covers 14 residues. Germline CDR1 LGHNA, CDR2 YNFKEQ. The CDR3 DNA is TGTGCCAGCAGCCAATCCGCAGGGGCCTACGAGCAGTACTTC. It yields the protein CASSQSAGAYEQYF.

V usage is TRBV2 and J usage is TRBJ2-3; a possible D gene is TRBD1 (5 bases). This CDR3 is 16 amino acids long. The V end was cut by 8 bases, the J end by 5 bases, with 23 bases between. Germline CDR1 is SNHLY and CDR2 is FYNNEI. CDR3 protein: CASQSARGTEVDTQYF. The CDR3 nucleotides are TGTGCCAGCCAAAGCGCTAGGGGTACTGAAGTAGATACGCAGTATTTT.

Many counts were recorded for this clonotype. The CDR3 reads CASSTKGQGLSYEQYF. The CDR3 DNA sequence: TGTGCCAGCAGTACGAAAGGACAGGGTCTCTCCTACGAGCAGTACTTC. The chain joins TRBV27 to TRBJ2-7; 8 nucleotides line up with TRBD1. V shed 5 bases, J shed 0 bases, and the junction held 9 bases outside the gene matches. CDR3 length: 16 residues. Germline V gene data show CDR1 as MNHEY and CDR2 as SMNVEV (reference sequence).

This clonotype was picked up many times. This sequence joins TRBV6-2 or TRBV6-3 and TRBJ2-5; 8 bases line up with TRBD1. Germline V gene data show CDR1 as MNHEY and CDR2 as SVGEGT. The CDR3 runs 16 residues. V gave up 4 bases and J gave up 2 bases; unmatched junction bases: 9. CDR3 amino acids: CASSFPQGAKQETQYF. In DNA form, the CDR3 reads TGTGCCAGCAGTTTCCCCCAGGGGGCGAAGCAAGAGACCCAGTACTTC.

This clonotype was found a few times. The chain joins TRBV29-1 to TRBJ2-7; the D is unclear. Trimming shortened V by 1 base and J by 3 bases, and 4 bases separated the two germline ends. CDR1 is SQVTM, CDR2 ANQGSEA, per germline. This CDR3 spans 11 amino acids. CDR3: CSVEVDYEQYF. CDR3 nucleotides: TGCAGCGTTGAAGTGGACTACGAGCAGTACTTC.

With respect to this clonotype: Because it lacks the conserved phenylalanine or tryptophan at the end, this CDR3 is likely a read error. The V gene is TRBV7-3, the J gene TRBJ2-3; TRBD2 matches 8 bases. Germline CDR1 is SGHTA and CDR2 is FQGTGA. The CDR3 spans 17 residues. The DNA for the CDR3 is TGTGCCAGAAGCTTATCTGCGGGACTAGGGGTGCGAGATACGCAGTATTTG. Amino acids: CARSLSAGLGVRDTQYL.

This clonotype came up many times. This rearrangement joins TRBV28 to TRBJ2-2; D perhaps matches TRBD2 (7 bases). Germline V gene sequence: CDR1 MDHEN, CDR2 SYDVKM. The CDR3 runs to 16 residues. V was shortened by 6 bases and J by 0 bases, with 14 bases between the two germline ends. DNA for the CDR3: TGTGCCAGCAGAGGGGGGGACGATCCGAACACCGGGGAGCTGTTTTTT. Encoded protein: CASRGGDDPNTGELFF.

J is TRBJ2-7 and V is TRBV6-6, with a weak D call TRBD2 (5 bases). Trimming removed 2 bases from V and 7 bases from J, with 18 bases in between. This CDR3 is built from 15 residues. Germline assignment: CDR1 MNHNY and CDR2 SVGAGI (reference sequence). The CDR3, as DNA: TGTGCCAGCAGTTACCCGGACTCTTCGGCAAGTGAGCAGTACTTC. The encoded protein is CASSYPDSSASEQYF.

There are a few counts of this clonotype. The CDR3 bases are TGCAGCGTTGAAGCCCCCACTTACGAGCAGTACTTC. As protein: CSVEAPTYEQYF. V gene TRBV29-1 combines with J gene TRBJ2-7, with D hard to call. Per the germline V gene, CDR1 is SQVTM and CDR2 is ANQGSEA. Trimming took 1 base from V and 4 from J, leaving 8 bases between them. The CDR3 sequence is 12 residues long.

Concerning this clonotype: This sequence may be a read error, since a much larger clone differs from it by one base. The V gene is TRBV14, the J gene TRBJ1-1; 8 nucleotides align to TRBD1. V was pared by 9 bases and J by 6 bases, with 21 bases of the junction left unmatched. CDR3 size: 17 residues. Germline assignment: CDR1 SGHDN and CDR2 FVKESK. DNA for the CDR3: TGTGCCAGAAGCTATGGAGGACAGGGTGTTTTTCAATCTGAAGCTTTCTTT. Translated, it gives CARSYGGQGVFQSEAFF.

The chain recombines TRBV27 with TRBJ2-1; maybe TRBD2 (5 bases). Germline V gene sequence: CDR1 MNHEY, CDR2 SMNVEV (reference sequence). The CDR3 is 14 residues long. V was pared by 5 bases and J by 6 bases, with 14 bases between. This CDR3 is CASSGRARGNEQFF. In DNA, the CDR3 is TGTGCCAGCAGTGGAAGGGCTCGGGGCAATGAGCAGTTCTTC.

This clonotype has more than one count but fewer than ten. V and J are TRBV12-3 or TRBV12-4 and TRBJ2-1, with a tentative D call TRBD2 (6 bases). Trimming left V 3 bases short and J 4 bases short, with 10 bases between. The CDR3 extends over 14 amino acids. The CDR3 DNA reads TGTGCCAGCAGTTTTCCGGGACTTTACAATGAGCAGTTCTTC. Encoded protein: CASSFPGLYNEQFF.

The chain carries TRBV27 and TRBJ2-7, with 7 nucleotides matching TRBD1. Per the germline V gene, CDR1 is MNHEY and CDR2 is SMNVEV (reference sequence). The CDR3 is 14 residues long. V shed 2 bases, J shed 4 bases, and the junction held 5 bases outside the gene matches. CDR3 in amino acids: CASSLLGGRYEQYF. In DNA, the CDR3 is TGTGCCAGCAGTTTACTAGGGGGCAGGTACGAGCAGTACTTC.

This clonotype was found many times. The chain employs TRBV6-5 and TRBJ2-1; D is perhaps TRBD1 (6 bases). The CDR3 length is 14 residues. V lost 6 bases, J lost 8 bases, and 17 bases lay in between. Germline V gene data show CDR1 as MNHEY and CDR2 as SVGAGI. The CDR3 DNA sequence: TGTGCCAGCAGCTTTTTTGGGGGCAGCGATGAGCAGTTCTTC. This sequence encodes CASSFFGGSDEQFF.

J is TRBJ1-1 and V is TRBV5-8, with TRBD1 matching 10 bases. This CDR3 comprises 14 residues. Germline loops: CDR1 SGHTS, CDR2 YDEGEE. With 5 bases clipped from V and 6 bases from J, the junction kept 7 bases outside the gene matches. The CDR3 DNA sequence: TGTGCCAGCAGACCCGACAGGGGGCATGCTGAAGCTTTCTTT. Encoded protein: CASRPDRGHAEAFF.